This TCR beta chain was recorded in a study of T cells in women clearing cervical HPV infection. Looking at the study overall: Control women cleared a single incident HPV16 infection within 12 months. HLA type could not be excluded as a confounder. Study results and caveats: Controls had more TRBV6-7 (approximately 0.15%) than cases (about 0.11%).

Comments on this clone: No antigen is known for it. The read halts 3 residues ahead of the CDR3 end, with the missing end drawn from the germline J gene.

immunoSEQ multiplex PCR used an average of around 1,100 ng genomic DNA. Here immunoSEQ multiplex PCR was the method, and the copy in TCRdb shows in-frame clones only, minus some. This table lists tens of thousands of clones. Germline CDR1 DFQATT, CDR2 SNEGSKA (reference sequence). This CDR3 contains 11 residues. The sample was blood buffy coat. This sequence was found in a woman aged 18 to 75 with a cervical HPV16 infection that either progressed to CIN3+ or cleared (not recorded which). V and J are TRBV20-1 and TRBJ1-1; tentative D call: TRBD1 (5 bases). This CDR3 reads CSADRGRAAFF. The covered CDR3 bases are TGCAGTGCCGACAGAGGCAGGGCC.